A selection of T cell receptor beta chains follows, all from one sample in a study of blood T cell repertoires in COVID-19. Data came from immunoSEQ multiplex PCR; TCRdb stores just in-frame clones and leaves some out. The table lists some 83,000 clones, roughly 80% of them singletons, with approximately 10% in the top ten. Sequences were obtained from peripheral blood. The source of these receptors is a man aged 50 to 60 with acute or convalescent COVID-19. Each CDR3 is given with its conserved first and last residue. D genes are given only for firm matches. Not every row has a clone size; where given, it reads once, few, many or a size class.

DNA: TGTGCCACCAGCAGAGCCGTCGGTCAGGGGGCCTACGAGCAGTACTTC; CDR3: CATSRAVGQGAYEQYF; size: NA; V: TRBV15; J: TRBJ2-7; D: TRBD1
DNA: TGCGCCAGCAGCCATCAAACTTCAGGGAATCAAGAGACCCAGTACTTC; CDR3: CASSHQTSGNQETQYF; size: NA; V: TRBV4-1; J: TRBJ2-5; D: NA
DNA: TGTGCCAGTAGTCGGGGGGGAATGAACACTGAAGCTTTCTTT; CDR3: CASSRGGMNTEAFF; size: NA; V: TRBV19; J: TRBJ1-1; D: NA
DNA: TGCGCCAGCAGGGAAAGACTAGCGGGGGGCCACACAGATACGCAGTATTTT; CDR3: CASRERLAGGHTDTQYF; size: once; V: TRBV4-1; J: TRBJ2-3; D: TRBD2
DNA: TGTGCCACCAGAACTGGCAGGTCCTACAATGAGCAGTTCTTC; CDR3: CATRTGRSYNEQFF; size: NA; V: TRBV15; J: TRBJ2-1; D: NA
DNA: TGTGCCAGTAGTTCCACCGGGACAGGAGCCAATGAGCAGTTCTTC; CDR3: CASSSTGTGANEQFF; size: NA; V: TRBV19; J: TRBJ2-1; D: TRBD1
DNA: TGTGCCAGCAGTTACAGGCCCGGGGTCGAGCAGTACTTC; CDR3: CASSYRPGVEQYF; size: NA; V: TRBV6-2/TRBV6-3; J: TRBJ2-7; D: NA
DNA: TGTGCCAGCAGCTCGGACGGGGGTATTAGGAACATTCAGTACTTC; CDR3: CASSSDGGIRNIQYF; size: NA; V: TRBV11-3; J: TRBJ2-4; D: NA
DNA: TGTGCCAGTAGTATTTCCGGGACAGGGGGGGTCTACGAGCAGTACTTC; CDR3: CASSISGTGGVYEQYF; size: NA; V: TRBV19; J: TRBJ2-7; D: TRBD1
DNA: TGTGCCAGCACCACGGACAGGACCTACGAGCAGTACTTC; CDR3: CASTTDRTYEQYF; size: NA; V: TRBV7-9; J: TRBJ2-7; D: TRBD1
DNA: TGTGCCAGCAGTTCCCTCCAGGGTGAGCAGTTCTTC; CDR3: CASSSLQGEQFF; size: NA; V: TRBV6-5; J: TRBJ2-1; D: NA
DNA: TGTGCCAGCAGCTTTGTGTCTCAGATGAACACTGAAGCTTTCTTT; CDR3: CASSFVSQMNTEAFF; size: NA; V: TRBV7-2; J: TRBJ1-1; D: NA
DNA: TGCAGTGCTAGTGGGACAGGGGGCTCGTACGAGCAGTACTTC; CDR3: CSASGTGGSYEQYF; size: once; V: TRBV20-1; J: TRBJ2-7; D: TRBD1
DNA: TGTGCCAGCAGTTTAGGAGGGGCGGGCGAGACCCAGTACTTC; CDR3: CASSLGGAGETQYF; size: NA; V: TRBV27; J: TRBJ2-5; D: NA
DNA: TGTGCCAGCAGTCCCAGACAGTTCTATGGCTACACCTTC; CDR3: CASSPRQFYGYTF; size: once; V: TRBV6-5; J: TRBJ1-2; D: NA